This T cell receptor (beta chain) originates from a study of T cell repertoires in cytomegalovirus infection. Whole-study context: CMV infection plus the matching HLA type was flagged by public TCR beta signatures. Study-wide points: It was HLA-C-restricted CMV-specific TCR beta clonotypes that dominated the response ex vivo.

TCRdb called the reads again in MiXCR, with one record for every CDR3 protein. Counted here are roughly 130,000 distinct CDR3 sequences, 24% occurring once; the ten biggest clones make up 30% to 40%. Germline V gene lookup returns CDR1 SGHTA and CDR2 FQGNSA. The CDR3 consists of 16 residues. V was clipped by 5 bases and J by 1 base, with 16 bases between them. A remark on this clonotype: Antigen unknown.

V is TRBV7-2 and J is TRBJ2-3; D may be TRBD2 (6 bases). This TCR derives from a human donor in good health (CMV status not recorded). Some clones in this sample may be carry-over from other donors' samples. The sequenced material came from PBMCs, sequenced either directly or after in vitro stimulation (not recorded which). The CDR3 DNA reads TGTGCCAGCAGCATTAGGCGGGACTCAGGCACAGATACGCAGTATTTT. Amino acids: CASSIRRDSGTDTQYF.